The entry below gives a single T cell receptor (beta chain) sequence along with its context. Each recovered donor of Cohort 3 presented with two negative PCRs, clearance, or symptom resolution. The sample originates from a study of blood T cell repertoires in COVID-19. Per the original data handling: Estimates of nucleated cell counts were drawn from the amplification of reference gene primers. Sequenced by immunoSEQ multiplex PCR; TCRdb stores in-frame clones only, minus some. V, J and clone size were drawn from that table, and D and trimming were deduced from the DNA. The table includes about 480,000 clones, 88% detected once. V shed 1 base and J 6 bases; nucleotides not matched to a gene: 2. This CDR3 comprises 13 residues. Germline CDR1 is LGHNA and CDR2 is YSLEER.

The receptor's source is a woman aged 40 to 49 who had recovered from COVID-19. This chain uses TRBV4-3 with TRBJ2-5, with TRBD1 matching over 7 bases. The specimen sequenced was PBMCs or T cells enriched from blood (not recorded which). CDR3 loop: CASSQGQGQTQYF. The DNA of the CDR3 is TGCGCCAGCAGCCAAGGACAGGGACAGACCCAGTACTTC.